This T cell receptor beta chain is from a study of CD4 T cells in lung cancer (dated 2019 in TCRdb). Study-level background: In the study, blood T cells from NSCLC patients were screened for responses to candidate mutation-encoded neoepitopes, and neoantigen-specific CD4+ T-cell clones and TCRs were isolated. Lung adenocarcinoma or squamous cell carcinoma was present in the resected patients, who were aged 60 to 69 at blood donation and were mostly former smokers. Treatments received by the patients before blood donation included platinum chemotherapy, and some patients received nivolumab or pembrolizumab. The frequency of neoantigen-specific clonotypes in tumor resections, non-adjacent lung and cultured T-cell products was tracked by TCRB deep sequencing.

This clone was counted a single time. The antigen it recognizes is unknown. Base qualities are not recorded, but no much larger clone differs from it by a single base. For more than ten days, PBMCs were stimulated with mutant 27-mer peptides together with IL21, IL7, IL15 and IL2, and afterward were restimulated with peptide-pulsed autologous B cells. Live IFNgamma-secreting T cells were sorted by cytokine capture on a FACS Aria2 after restimulation with peptide-pulsed B cells. Sorted cells were expanded for roughly 12 to 21 days at limiting dilution, approximately 3 or 10 cells per well, with irradiated allogeneic PBMCs, phytohemagglutinin and IL2. The patients provided peripheral blood samples or leukapheresis products. The antigen specificity of expanded lines was screened by IFNgamma ELISA against autologous B cells pulsed with mutant peptides. On the study overall, not on this receptor specifically: Some blood-derived responses might be explained by in vitro priming of naive T cells or cross-reactivity rather than by memory responses to the cancer. Nonspecific IFNgamma producers of unknown purity were included among IFNgamma-sorted cells, so expanded lines were found to range from monoclonal to oligoclonal.

The CDR3, cysteine through phenylalanine, is 17 amino acids long. Just CDR3 DNA is preserved here, 51 bases in frame from base 1. CDR1 SGHAT and CDR2 FQNNGV are derived from the germline V gene. V and J are trimmed by 5 bases and 0 bases, and the gene matches miss 5 bases of the junction. The protocol used for the library was the immunoSEQ multiplex PCR assay. DNA was isolated using Qiagen DNeasy or QIAamp micro DNA kits, and TCRB was sequenced using the Adaptive Biotechnology human TCRB sequencing kit. An Illumina MiSeq was used to sequence the TCRB libraries. Processing in the source paper ran as follows. The kit provider's software was used to analyze TCRB sequence data, and Fisher's exact test was applied to assess tumor enrichment of clonotype templates. Drawn from immuneACCESS, this table holds only the in-frame rearrangements with V and J called that TCRdb kept. Clones are partly lost; checked studies trace under half to an unresolved V gene and leave the rest unexplained. V and J calls and clone size are as listed in that table; D and trimming were resolved from the DNA. In this sample the table shows around 330 clones, roughly 89% of which occur a single time. Jointly, the top ten make up 70% to 90% of the sample.

Material for sequencing was a CD4+ T cell line or clone grown in culture. The rearrangement combines TRBV11-2 with TRBJ2-3, with 13 bases in between that match TRBD2. This receptor was obtained from a woman in her fifties or sixties with non-small cell lung cancer. Some clones in this sample may be carry-over from other donors' samples. The CDR3 protein sequence reads: CASSKGLAGSSTDTQYF. The DNA reads TGTGCCAGCAGCAAGGGACTAGCGGGGTCTAGCACAGATACGCAGTATTTT.